The 10 T cell receptor beta chains below come from one sample, sequenced in a study of blood T cell repertoires in COVID-19 (dated by TCRdb to 2019 to 2021). Libraries were constructed by the immunoSEQ multiplex PCR assay. The table comes from immuneACCESS by way of TCRdb, which keeps in-frame sequences with V and J called. Part of the clones is missing from these tables; in studies checked, under half for an unresolved V gene and the rest for unknown reasons. Recorded for this sample are about 130,000 clones; about 81% of them occurred a single time. The top ten clones comprise 17% of the sample. The sequencing input was peripheral blood. The receptors originated from a man aged 25-40 years with COVID-19, enrolled during active disease.

This sequence joins TRBV6-1 and TRBJ1-1; no reliable D call. Trimming pared 4 bases from V and 8 bases from J, leaving 23 bases between. The CDR3 totals 16 residues. Per germline, CDR1 MNHNS and CDR2 SASEGT. The CDR3 protein is CASSVTTPAGNLEAFF. The CDR3 region has the DNA TGTGCCAGCAGTGTAACGACACCCGCGGGGAATTTGGAAGCTTTCTTT.

The count of this clone is one. This rearrangement joins TRBV9 to TRBJ2-3, with D tentatively TRBD2 (6 bases). Germline assignment: CDR1 SGDLS and CDR2 YYNGEE. V was pared by 3 bases and J by 4 bases, with 9 bases between. The CDR3 runs to 13 residues. The CDR3 spells CASSAGLSDTQYF. As DNA, the CDR3 is TGTGCCAGCAGCGCGGGACTTTCAGATACGCAGTATTTT.

V and J are TRBV30 and TRBJ1-5, with D possibly matching TRBD1 (5 bases). CDR1 and CDR2 from the germline V gene are GTSNPN and SVGIG (reference sequence). The CDR3 has 14 amino acids. Trimming left V 4 bases short and J 5 bases short, with 15 bases between. Written as DNA, the CDR3 is TGTGCCTGGACCAGCGCAAGGGGTGATCAGCCCCAGCATTTT. It is translated as CAWTSARGDQPQHF.

This clone was observed a handful of times. CDR3 loop: CASSFDRGLTNEKLFF. CDR3 in DNA: TGTGCCAGCAGCTTCGATAGGGGGCTGACTAATGAAAAACTGTTTTTT. This sequence joins TRBV7-9 and TRBJ1-4; TRBD1 matches 7 bases. Germline V CDR1 and CDR2: SEHNR, FQNEAQ (reference sequence). The CDR3 runs 16 residues. The V gene end was trimmed by 3 bases and the J gene end by 2 bases; junction bases not matched to a gene: 6.

The rearrangement uses TRBV18 and TRBJ1-2, with a possible D match to TRBD1 (6 bases). CDR1 and CDR2 from the germline V gene are KGHSH and LQKENI. Trimming pared 3 bases from V and 4 bases from J, leaving 18 bases between. This CDR3 is 16 amino acids long. CDR3 DNA: TGTGCCAGCTCACCGCTGACAGGTCTAGAGGTCTATGGCTACACCTTC. It codes for CASSPLTGLEVYGYTF.

The gene calls are TRBV28 and TRBJ1-4, with 7 bases that match TRBD1. Germline CDR1 and CDR2: MDHEN and SYDVKM. This CDR3 region has 12 residues. J was trimmed by 11 bases and V by 4 bases; bases with no gene match: 4. DNA for the CDR3: TGTGCCAGCAGTTCCGACAGGGTTAAACTGTTTTTT. It codes for CASSSDRVKLFF.

The genes are TRBV19 and TRBJ2-5, with 7 bases matching TRBD2. The CDR3 contains 16 residues. Germline V lookup: CDR1 LNHDA, CDR2 SQIVND (reference sequence). J lost 3 bases, V lost 2 bases, and 9 bases had no gene match. CDR3 residues: CASSIRTGGGKETQYF. CDR3 DNA: TGTGCCAGTAGTATAAGGACCGGCGGGGGTAAAGAGACCCAGTACTTC.

The chain has TRBV13 and TRBJ1-6; D perhaps matches TRBD1 (5 bases). Per germline, CDR1 PRHDT and CDR2 FYEKMQ (reference sequence). Trimming left V 2 bases short and J 10 bases short, with 15 bases between. The length of the CDR3 is 15 residues. The CDR3 bases are TGTGCCAGCAGCTTACTAGGGACTTCGGGGTCACCCCTCCACTTT. It encodes CASSLLGTSGSPLHF.

The J gene is TRBJ2-1, the V gene TRBV7-2; 11 bases match TRBD2. V dropped 4 bases and J dropped 4; count of bases not matched to a gene: 6. The germline gives CDR1 SGHTA, CDR2 FQGNSA. The CDR3 is made up of 16 amino acids. The CDR3 coding sequence is TGTGCCAGCAGCTCCCACCTAGCGGGAGGTTACAATGAGCAGTTCTTC. Its protein product is CASSSHLAGGYNEQFF. The whole variable domain, remainder taken from reference TRBV7-2 and TRBJ2-1, is GAGVSQSPSNKVTEKGKDVELRCDPISGHTALYWYRQSLGQGLEFLIYFQGNSAPDKSGLPSDRFSAERTGGSVSTLTIQRTQQEDSAVYLCASSSHLAGGYNEQFFGPGTRLTVL.

V gene TRBV5-1 combines with J gene TRBJ1-1; 7 bases fit TRBD1. CDR3 length equals 17 residues. J was trimmed by 0 bases and V by 4 bases; bases with no gene match: 12. Germline lookup yields CDR1 SGHRS and CDR2 YFSETQ. The CDR3 spells CASSPGTALTMNTEAFF. The DNA of the CDR3 is TGCGCCAGCAGCCCGGGGACAGCCCTTACTATGAACACTGAAGCTTTCTTT.